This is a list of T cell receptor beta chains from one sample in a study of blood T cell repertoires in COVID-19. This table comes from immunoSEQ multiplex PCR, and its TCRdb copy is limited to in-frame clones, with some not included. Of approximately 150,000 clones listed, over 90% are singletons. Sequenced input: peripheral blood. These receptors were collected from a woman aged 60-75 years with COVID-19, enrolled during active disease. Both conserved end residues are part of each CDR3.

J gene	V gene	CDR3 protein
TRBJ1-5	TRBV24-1	CATSEQGTGSSNQPQHF
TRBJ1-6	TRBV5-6	CASSLAGSNSPLHF
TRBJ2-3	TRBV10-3	CAIRGLAGGATDTQYF
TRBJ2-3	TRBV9	CASSVALLAGGPDTQYF
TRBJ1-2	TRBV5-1	CASSLRGAESGYTF
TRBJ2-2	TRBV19	CASNGLRDTPGELFF
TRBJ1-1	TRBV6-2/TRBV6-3	CASSYRDNMNTEAFF
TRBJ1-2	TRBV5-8	CASSSRLPSNTF
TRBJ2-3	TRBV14	CASSPLGLPTTDTQYF
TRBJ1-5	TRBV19	CASRDRGMSQPQHF
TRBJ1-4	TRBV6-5	CASSYSTVSSNEKLFF
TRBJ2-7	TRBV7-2	CASSLGQPTGQYF
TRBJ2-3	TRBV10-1	CARQRSCTDTQYF
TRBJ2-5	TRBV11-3	CASSLTTSGETQYF
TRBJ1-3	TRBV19	CASSIPRLPSGNTIYF
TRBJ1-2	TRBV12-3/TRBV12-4	CASSTGGYGYTF
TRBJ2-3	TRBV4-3	CASSQGAYDTDTQYF
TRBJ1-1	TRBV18	CASSPEGNTEAFF
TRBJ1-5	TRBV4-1	CASSQLGQGSNQPQHF
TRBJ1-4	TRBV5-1	CASSFGSGGQANEKLFF
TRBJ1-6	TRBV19	CASTLWGQGNSPLHF
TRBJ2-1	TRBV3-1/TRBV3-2	CASSLPSRQGYEQFF
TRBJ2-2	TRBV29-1	CSVGRGATGELFF
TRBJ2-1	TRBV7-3	CASSPDSASVSHEQFF
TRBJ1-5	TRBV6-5	CASRGTGYSNQPQHF
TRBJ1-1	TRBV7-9	CASSQDSEAFF
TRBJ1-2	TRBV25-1	CASSESTGGLYYGYTF
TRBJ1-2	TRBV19	CASSETGVANYGYTF
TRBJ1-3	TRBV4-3	CASSQSGTGKGGNTIYF
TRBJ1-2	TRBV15	CATSRDLTGGPRRGYTF
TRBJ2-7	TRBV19	CASGENQQYF
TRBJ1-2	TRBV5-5	CATRSPTALRGYTF
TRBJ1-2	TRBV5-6	CASTEAGVYGYTF
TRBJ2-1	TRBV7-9	CASSRTPQGNEQFF
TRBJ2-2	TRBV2	CASSERQGVDTGELFF
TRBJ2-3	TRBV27	CASIQGGTDTQYF
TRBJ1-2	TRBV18	CASSPLRDRGSDGYTF
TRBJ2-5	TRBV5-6	CASSSHFTKRGRRGETQYF
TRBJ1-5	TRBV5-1	CASSWGDRDEQPQHF
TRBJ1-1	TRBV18	CASSPPRRRGDAEAFF
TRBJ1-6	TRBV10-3	CAISEQGAASPLHF
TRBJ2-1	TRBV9	CASSVSHSGGLYNEQFF
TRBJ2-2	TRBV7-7	CASGASGYTGELFF
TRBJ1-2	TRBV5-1	CASSLSDTGAGGGYTF
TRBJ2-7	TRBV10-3	CAISDAGPAGQYF
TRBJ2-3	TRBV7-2	CASSPVTSIGADTQYF